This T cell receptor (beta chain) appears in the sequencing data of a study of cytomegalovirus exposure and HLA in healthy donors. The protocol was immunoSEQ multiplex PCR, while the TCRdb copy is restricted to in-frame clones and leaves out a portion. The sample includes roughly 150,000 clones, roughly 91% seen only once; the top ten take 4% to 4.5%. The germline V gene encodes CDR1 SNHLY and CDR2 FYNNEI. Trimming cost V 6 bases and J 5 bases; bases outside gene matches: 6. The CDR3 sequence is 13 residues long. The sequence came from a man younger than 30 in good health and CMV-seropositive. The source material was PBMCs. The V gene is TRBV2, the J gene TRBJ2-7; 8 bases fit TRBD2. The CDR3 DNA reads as TGTGCCAGCAGGTCCAGCGGGAGTCACGAGCAGTACTTC. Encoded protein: CASRSSGSHEQYF.